This TCR beta chain came from a study of blood T cell repertoires in COVID-19. Study-wide context: COVID-19 samples, acute and convalescent, were from the United States, Italy and Spain. PBMCs, B-cell-depleted T cells, or T cells were the source of the cDNA or gDNA that made up the material.

The germline CDR1 and CDR2 sequences are GTSNPN and SVGIG (reference sequence). This CDR3 region has 15 residues. Germline trimming cut 2 bases from V and 1 base from J; bases unmatched to any gene: 7. As handled by the study authors: Amplifying reference gene primers gave estimates of nucleated cell counts. Clones were read by immunoSEQ multiplex PCR, and TCRdb kept only the in-frame ones, dropping some. V, J and clone size were drawn from that table, and D and trimming were deduced from the DNA. The sample consists of 150,000 to 200,000 clones, 70% to 90% of them appearing once. V and J are TRBV30 and TRBJ2-7; 8 bases line up with TRBD1. The sequencing input was peripheral blood. The clonotype was recovered from a man between 60 and 75 years old with acute or convalescent COVID-19. This CDR3 is CAWSPAGQGSYEQYF. The CDR3 nucleotides are TGTGCCTGGAGTCCCGCCGGACAGGGATCCTACGAGCAGTACTTC.